This T cell receptor (beta chain) was sequenced in a study of a mutant IDH1 vaccine in newly diagnosed glioma. Study-wide background: The sex distribution of treated patients was around 60% male and about 40% female, with a mean age of 40.4 years. The earlier regimen, radiotherapy, temozolomide, or both, was most often both.

The method was immunoSEQ multiplex PCR; TCRdb's version includes in-frame clones alone and lacks a portion of them. The data hold 35,000 to 45,000 clones, with about 83% observed a single time. Sample time point: week 35, safety follow-up. Doses consisted of 300 ug of mutant IDH1 20-mer peptide each, paired with topical imiquimod. This clone was seen more than once but under ten times. As yet, its antigen is unknown. The CDR3 is 13 amino acids. Germline V CDR1 and CDR2: MGHRA, YSYEKL. Losses at the gene ends were 2 bases for V and 5 bases for J; bases not matched to a gene: 0. The chain joins TRBV4-1 to TRBJ1-5; 7 positions match TRBD1. The receptor was derived from a woman aged 50 to 60 with glioma. Sequences were derived from PBMCs, sampled from a glioma patient whose treatment included an IDH1 peptide vaccine. The CDR3 bases are TGCGCCAGCAGCCAACAGGGGGATCAGCCCCAGCATTTT. Protein sequence: CASSQQGDQPQHF.